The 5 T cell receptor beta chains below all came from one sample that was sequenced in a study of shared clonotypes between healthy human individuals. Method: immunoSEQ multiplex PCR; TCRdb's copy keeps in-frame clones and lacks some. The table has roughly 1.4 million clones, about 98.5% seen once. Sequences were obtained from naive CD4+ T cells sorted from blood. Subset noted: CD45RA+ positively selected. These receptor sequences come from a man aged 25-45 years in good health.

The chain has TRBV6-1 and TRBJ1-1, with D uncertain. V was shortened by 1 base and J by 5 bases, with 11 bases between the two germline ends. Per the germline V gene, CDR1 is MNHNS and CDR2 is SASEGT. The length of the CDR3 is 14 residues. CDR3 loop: CASSEGVDWTEAFF. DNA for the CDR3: TGTGCCAGCAGTGAAGGGGTGGACTGGACTGAAGCTTTCTTT.

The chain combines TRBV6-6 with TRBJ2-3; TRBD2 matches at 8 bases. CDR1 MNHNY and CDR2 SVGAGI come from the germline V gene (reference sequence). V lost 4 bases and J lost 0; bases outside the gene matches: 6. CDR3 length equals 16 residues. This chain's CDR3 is CASSLVSSGSTDTQYF. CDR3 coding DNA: TGTGCCAGCAGTTTGGTCTCTAGCGGGAGCACAGATACGCAGTATTTT.

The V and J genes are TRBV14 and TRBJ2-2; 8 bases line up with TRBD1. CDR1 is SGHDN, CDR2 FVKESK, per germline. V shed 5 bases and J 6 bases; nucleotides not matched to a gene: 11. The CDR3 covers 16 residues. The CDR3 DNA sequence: TGTGCCAGCAGCGAGAGACAGGGGATAGATGCCGGGGAGCTGTTTTTT. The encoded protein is CASSERQGIDAGELFF.

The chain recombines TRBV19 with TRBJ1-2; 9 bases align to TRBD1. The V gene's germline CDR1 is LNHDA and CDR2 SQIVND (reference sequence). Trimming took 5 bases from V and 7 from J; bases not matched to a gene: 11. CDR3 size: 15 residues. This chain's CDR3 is CASSRPGQGASGYTF. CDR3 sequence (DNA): TGTGCCAGTAGTCGACCGGGACAGGGTGCTTCTGGCTACACCTTC.

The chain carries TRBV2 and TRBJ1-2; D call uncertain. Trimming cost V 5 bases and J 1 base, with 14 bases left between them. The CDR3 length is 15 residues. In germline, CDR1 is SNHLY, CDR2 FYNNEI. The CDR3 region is CASSRVDGGNYGYTF. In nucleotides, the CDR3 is TGTGCCAGCAGTCGCGTCGACGGTGGTAACTATGGCTACACCTTC.